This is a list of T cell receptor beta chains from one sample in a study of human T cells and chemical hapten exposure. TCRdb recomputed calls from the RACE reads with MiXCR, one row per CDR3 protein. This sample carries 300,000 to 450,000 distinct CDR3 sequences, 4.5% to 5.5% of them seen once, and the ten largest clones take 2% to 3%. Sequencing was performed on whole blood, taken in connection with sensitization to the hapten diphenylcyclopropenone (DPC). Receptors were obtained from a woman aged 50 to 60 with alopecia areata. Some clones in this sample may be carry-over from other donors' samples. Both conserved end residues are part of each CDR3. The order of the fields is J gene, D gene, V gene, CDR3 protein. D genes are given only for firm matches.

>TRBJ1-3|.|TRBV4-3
CASSQYEQGNTIYF
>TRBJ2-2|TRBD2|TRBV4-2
CASSRSPGLAGVNTGELFF
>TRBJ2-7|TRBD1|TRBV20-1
CSAPSQQGSTYEQYF
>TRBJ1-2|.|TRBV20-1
CSARAPTEVGYGYTF
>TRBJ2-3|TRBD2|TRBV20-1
CSAREVAGVADTQYF
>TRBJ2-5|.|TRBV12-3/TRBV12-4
CASNKNTEETQYF
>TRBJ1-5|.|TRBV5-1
CASSLFSNQPQHF
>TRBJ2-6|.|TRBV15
CATSRSLRGANVLTF
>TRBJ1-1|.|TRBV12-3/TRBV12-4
CASSFVRGVAFF
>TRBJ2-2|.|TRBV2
CASSEDLNTGELFF
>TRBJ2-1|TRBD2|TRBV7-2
CASSLQRGGGEQFF
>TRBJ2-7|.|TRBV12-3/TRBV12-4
CASSTHGRYEQYF
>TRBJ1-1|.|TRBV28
CASSRGGYKEAFF
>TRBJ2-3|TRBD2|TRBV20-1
CSAKTSWTDTQYF
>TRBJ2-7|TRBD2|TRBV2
CASRLAGVAEQYF
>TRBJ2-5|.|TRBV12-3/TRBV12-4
CASSGGEVETQYF
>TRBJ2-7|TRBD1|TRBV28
CASSFRRDRGRLEQYF
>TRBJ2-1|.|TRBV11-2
CASSLQRAHEQFF
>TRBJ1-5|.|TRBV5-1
CASSLQVGQPQHF
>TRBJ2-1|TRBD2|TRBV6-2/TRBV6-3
CASTYAGRASNEQFF
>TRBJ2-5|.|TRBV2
CASSGAGAYETQYF
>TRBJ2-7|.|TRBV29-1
CSVSGRSSYEQYF